This T cell receptor beta chain was profiled in a study of PD-L1 blockade in urothelial cancer. Study as a whole: The year 2014 saw patients start atezolizumab, 1,200 mg intravenously every 3 weeks. Previous chemotherapy exposure amounted to 0 to 3 regimens for patients. The study, taken as a whole, reports: More expansion of tumor-associated blood clones, seen at 3 weeks, marked durable-benefit patients.

On this clone: Its matching antigen is unknown.

Germline CDR1 reads GTSNPN; CDR2 reads SVGIG (reference sequence). The V end lost 4 bases, the J end lost 6 bases, and 19 bases lay between the germline ends. The CDR3 has 14 residues. Libraries were prepared by immunoSEQ multiplex PCR; TCRdb keeps only in-frame clonotypes and omits some of them. This table has 80,000 to 95,000 clones, approximately 87% appearing once. Time point noted: peripheral blood 6 weeks after treatment start. Pretreatment and on-treatment samples were taken, numbering 1 to 8 per patient. The sample here was PBMCs, taken around atezolizumab (anti-PD-L1) treatment. This chain joins TRBV30 and TRBJ2-7, with D possibly matching TRBD1 (6 bases). This TCR was recovered from a man between 65 and 85 years old with urothelial cancer. The CDR3 region is CAWNRIQGNSEQYF. The CDR3, as DNA: TGTGCCTGGAATCGGATACAGGGTAATAGCGAGCAGTACTTC.